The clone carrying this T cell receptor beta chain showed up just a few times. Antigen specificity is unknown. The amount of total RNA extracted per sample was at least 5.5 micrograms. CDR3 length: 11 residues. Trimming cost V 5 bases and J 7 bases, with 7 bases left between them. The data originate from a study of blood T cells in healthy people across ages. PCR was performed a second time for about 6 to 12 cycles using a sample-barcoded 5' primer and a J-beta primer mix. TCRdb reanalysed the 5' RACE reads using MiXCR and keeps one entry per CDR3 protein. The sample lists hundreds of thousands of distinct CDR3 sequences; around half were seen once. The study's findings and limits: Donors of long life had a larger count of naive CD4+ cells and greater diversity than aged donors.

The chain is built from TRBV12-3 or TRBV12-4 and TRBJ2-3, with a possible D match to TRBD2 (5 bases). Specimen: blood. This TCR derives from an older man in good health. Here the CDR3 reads CASSTGNTQYF. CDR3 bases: TGTGCCAGCAGTACGGGGAATACGCAGTATTTT.